This T cell receptor beta chain emerged from a study of graft-versus-host responses after intestinal transplantation. Study-wide context: Induction using anti-thymocyte globulin, followed by tacrolimus and steroids for roughly 3 years, was given to all recipients. Study-level findings and limits: An association linked early post-transplant HvG declines with peak circulating GvH clone levels. Individuals who had graft-donor T cell macrochimerism had allografts that showed high graft-versus-host to host-versus-graft clonal ratios. Recipient marrow contained GvH clones, some of which appeared first in ileum or blood.

V was pared by 4 bases and J by 4 bases, with 13 bases between. Germline CDR1 and CDR2: SGHNT and YENEEA. This CDR3 region has 14 residues. Of note for this clone: The antigen remains unidentified.

Libraries were prepared by immunoSEQ multiplex PCR; TCRdb keeps only in-frame clonotypes and omits some of them. The table lists 29,000 or so clones, more than 85% of them singletons, with less than 0.75% in the top ten. The clonotype was recovered from a human patient who received an intestinal transplant, so some T cells may come from the graft donor. The gene calls are TRBV11-3 and TRBJ1-1; the D gene is possibly TRBD1 (5 bases). Sequenced here: PBMCs, sampled 66 days after intestinal transplant. CDR3 loop: CASSSGGGVTEAFF. CDR3 nucleotides: TGTGCCAGCAGCTCGGGTGGGGGGGTCACTGAAGCTTTCTTT.